Listed here is a single T cell receptor (beta chain). Its antigen is unknown. TCRdb keeps only in-frame clones here, not all; method: immunoSEQ multiplex PCR. The sample has 150,000 or so clones, nearly 90% seen once; the top ten hold around 9%. V trimming: 4 bases; J trimming: 0 bases; junction bases outside the gene matches: 7. The CDR3 covers 15 residues. Germline CDR1 and CDR2: SGHKS and YYEKEE (reference sequence). The data originate from a study of cytomegalovirus exposure and HLA in healthy donors. General study findings and limits: TCR beta chains numbering under 200 were designated cytomegalovirus-associated. A classifier reportedly called cytomegalovirus status with high sensitivity and specificity.

Material for sequencing was PBMCs. This TCR derives from a woman aged 18-35 years in good health and CMV-seropositive. V and J are TRBV5-5 and TRBJ2-7, with 7 bases aligning to TRBD1. CDR3 sequence reads: CASSHRTGLSYEQYF. The DNA of the CDR3 is TGTGCCAGCAGCCACAGGACAGGACTCTCCTACGAGCAGTACTTC. The variable domain in full, completed from reference TRBV5-5 and TRBJ2-7, reads DAGVTQSPTHLIKTRGQQVTLRCSPISGHKSVSWYQQVLGQGPQFIFQYYEKEERGRGNFPDRFSARQFPNYSSELNVNALLLGDSALYLCASSHRTGLSYEQYFGPGTRLTVT.